This TCR beta chain stems from a study of shared clonotypes between healthy human individuals. TCRdb keeps only in-frame clones here, not all; method: immunoSEQ multiplex PCR. The profile shows 2 million to 2.5 million clones, approximately 95% of them singletons. V lost 6 bases and J lost 5, with 16 bases in between. The CDR3 loop spans 14 amino acids. Germline-derived CDR1 and CDR2 are MDHEN and SYDVKM. This receptor was identified in a man aged 18 to 30 in good health. The chain combines TRBV28 with TRBJ1-1; no firm D call. The sequencing input was naive CD4+ T cells sorted from blood. Stated subset: CD45RA+ positively selected. The CDR3 loop reads CASSYGGVRTEAFF. Here the CDR3 DNA reads TGTGCCAGCAGCTACGGTGGGGTTCGGACTGAAGCTTTCTTT.